This T cell receptor (beta chain) stems from a study of liver allograft versus peripheral blood T cells. Looking at the study overall: Comparisons were made between T cell receptor repertoires found in transplanted livers and those circulating in recipients' peripheral blood. Points from the study as a whole: Liver allograft T cell receptor repertoires were reported to differ from peripheral blood repertoires.

Trimming took 2 bases from V and 4 from J, leaving 11 bases between them. Germline V gene data show CDR1 as SEHNR and CDR2 as FQNEAQ (reference sequence). The CDR3 loop spans 14 amino acids. In its sample, this clonotype ranks as medium-sized. Its specificity is not known. One entry per CDR3 protein results from TCRdb running MiXCR on the reads. The table has some 8,000 distinct CDR3 sequences, 17% seen once. The receptor was isolated from a human patient who had a liver transplant. Some T cells may be transferred from the graft donor. V usage is TRBV7-9 and J usage is TRBJ1-1, with a possible D match to TRBD1 (6 bases). CDR3 region: CASSLIGGSTEAFF. CDR3 nucleotides: TGTGCCAGCAGCTTAATAGGGGGGTCCACTGAAGCTTTCTTT.